The 25 T cell receptor beta chains presented below share a single source sample, sequenced in a study of shared clonotypes between healthy human individuals. Sequencing used immunoSEQ multiplex PCR; TCRdb keeps in-frame clones, though not all of them. The sample holds some 2,000,000 clones, around 95% seen once. Input material: naive CD4+ T cells sorted from blood. Subset of the sample: CD45RA+ positively selected. These receptors came from a man aged 18 to 30 in good health.

With regard to this clone: In the same sample, other DNA sequences code for this CDR3. The chain employs TRBV6-1 and TRBJ2-7; 11 nucleotides align to TRBD1. CDR3 size: 15 residues. The germline V gene has CDR1 MNHNS and CDR2 SASEGT. The V gene end was trimmed by 2 bases and the J gene end by 2 bases; junction bases not matched to a gene: 2. The CDR3 DNA is TGTGCCAGCAGTGAAATGGGACAGGGGGCCTACGAGCAGTACTTC. It translates to CASSEMGQGAYEQYF.

V is TRBV9 and J is TRBJ2-3, with D perhaps TRBD1 (6 bases). The CDR3 contains 15 residues. V lost 1 base and J 2 bases, leaving 11 bases between the germline ends. CDR1 and CDR2 (germline): SGDLS, YYNGEE. CDR3 in amino acids: CASSVQGSPTDTQYF. CDR3 sequence (DNA): TGTGCCAGCAGCGTACAGGGGTCCCCCACAGATACGCAGTATTTT.

The V gene is TRBV6-6, the J gene TRBJ1-5; 10 bases map to TRBD1. The CDR3 contains 15 residues. Germline CDR1 reads MNHNY; CDR2 reads SVGAGI (reference sequence). Trimming removed 6 bases from V and 5 bases from J; junction bases left unmatched: 7. CDR3 sequence reads: CASSRGQGGDQPQHF. The CDR3 bases are TGTGCCAGCAGCCGCGGACAGGGGGGAGATCAGCCCCAGCATTTT.

Only one count was recorded for this clone. The CDR3 DNA reads TGTGCCAGCTCACCATGGCAGACCCAAGAGACCCAGTACTTC. It encodes CASSPWQTQETQYF. The gene calls are TRBV18 and TRBJ2-5; D gene uncertain. The length of the CDR3 is 14 residues. Trimming removed 2 bases from V and 1 base from J, with 8 bases in between. Germline-derived CDR1 and CDR2 are KGHSH and LQKENI.

V and J are TRBV2 and TRBJ2-1; TRBD1 might be the D (6 bases). Trimming took 5 bases from V and 6 from J, leaving 11 bases between them. From germline, CDR1 is SNHLY and CDR2 FYNNEI. This CDR3 is built from 13 residues. CDR3 coding DNA: TGTGCCAGCAGTTTACAGGGAATCAATGAGCAGTTCTTC. Encoded protein: CASSLQGINEQFF.

The gene calls are TRBV7-9 and TRBJ1-3; no clear D gene. Germline CDR1 SEHNR, CDR2 FQNEAQ (reference sequence). This CDR3 spans 15 amino acids. Trimming left V 2 bases short and J 0 bases short, with 8 bases between. The CDR3 is CASSLPLSSGNTIYF. In nucleotides, the CDR3 is TGTGCCAGCAGCTTACCCCTGAGCTCTGGAAACACCATATATTTT.

The chain combines TRBV20-1 with TRBJ1-6; D not certain. V lost 1 base and J lost 9, with 4 bases in between. The germline V gene encodes CDR1 DFQATT and CDR2 SNEGSKA (reference sequence). This CDR3 has 11 amino acids. CDR3 residues: CSARVGSPLHF. The CDR3 DNA sequence: TGCAGTGCTAGAGTCGGTTCACCCCTCCACTTT.

This clone was detected only a few times. The CDR3, as DNA: TGTGCCAGCAGCCAAGGGTACCGCGGGCTCAATCAGCCCCAGCATTTT. Its translation: CASSQGYRGLNQPQHF. The chain recombines TRBV14 with TRBJ1-5; unclear D gene. Trimming removed 1 base from V and 3 bases from J, with 13 bases in between. There are 16 residues in the CDR3. Germline CDR1 and CDR2: SGHDN and FVKESK.

This chain connects TRBV7-8 to TRBJ1-5; TRBD1 is a possible D gene (5 bases). V lost 3 bases to trimming and J lost 3 bases, with 12 bases between them. This CDR3 comprises 15 residues. Per germline, CDR1 SGHVS and CDR2 FQNEAQ. The CDR3 region is CASSFTEGNNQPQHF. CDR3 coding DNA: TGTGCCAGCAGCTTTACTGAGGGGAACAATCAGCCCCAGCATTTT.

CDR3 coding DNA: TGTGCCAGCAGTGAATGGAACGAGCAGTACTTC. Its translation: CASSEWNEQYF. The V call is TRBV6-1, the J call TRBJ2-7; D remains ambiguous. V was clipped by 2 bases and J by 5 bases, with 4 bases between them. Germline loops: CDR1 MNHNS, CDR2 SASEGT. This CDR3 is 11 amino acids long.

This rearrangement joins TRBV18 to TRBJ2-1; weak D call: TRBD2 (5 bases). V lost 4 bases and J lost 9, with 19 bases in between. Germline V gene lookup returns CDR1 KGHSH and CDR2 LQKENI. CDR3 length equals 15 residues. The CDR3 is CASSRGSGPALEQFF. The CDR3 DNA reads TGTGCCAGCTCACGTGGGAGCGGCCCTGCCCTTGAGCAGTTCTTC.

This sequence joins TRBV1 and TRBJ2-1; the D call TRBD2 from the table was never checked on the DNA. TRBV1 is a pseudogene segment. The CDR3 consists of 16 residues. DNA of the CDR3: TGCACCAGCAGCCAACCCACGAGACTAGCCCACAATGAGCAGTTCTTC. Residues: CTSSQPTRLAHNEQFF.

The V call is TRBV7-2, the J call TRBJ2-5, with D tentatively TRBD2 (5 bases). Germline lookup yields CDR1 SGHTA and CDR2 FQGNSA. This CDR3 is built from 12 residues. The V and J ends lost 6 bases and 5 bases respectively, with 10 bases between them. The DNA of the CDR3 is TGTGCCAGCAGGTTTTTAGCGGAGACCCAGTACTTC. The encoded protein is CASRFLAETQYF.

The chain recombines TRBV6-1 with TRBJ2-5; TRBD1 agrees at 9 bases. Germline loops: CDR1 MNHNS, CDR2 SASEGT. The CDR3 length is 14 residues. V dropped 5 bases and J dropped 5; count of bases not matched to a gene: 6. The CDR3 DNA sequence: TGTGCCAGCAGTATGGGACAGGGCGGGGAGACCCAGTACTTC. Amino acid sequence: CASSMGQGGETQYF.

This rearrangement joins TRBV9 to TRBJ1-5; the match to TRBD1 covers 12 bases. This CDR3 has 19 residues. V lost 2 bases to trimming and J lost 7 bases; unmatched junction nucleotides: 16. CDR1 SGDLS and CDR2 YYNGEE come from the germline V gene. CDR3 sequence (DNA): TGTGCCAGCAGCGTCCCGGGACAGGGGGCAAGGATGTTACAACAGCCCCAGCATTTT. Protein: CASSVPGQGARMLQQPQHF.

The CDR3 loop reads CASRPPGTNIQYF. The CDR3 DNA reads as TGTGCCAGCAGGCCGCCCGGGACGAACATTCAGTACTTC. The chain uses TRBV6-6 and TRBJ2-4; perhaps D is TRBD1 or TRBD2 (5 bases each). In germline, CDR1 is MNHNY, CDR2 SVGAGI (reference sequence). CDR3 length equals 13 residues. The V and J ends lost 6 bases and 7 bases respectively, with 13 bases between them.

A note on this clone: The junction departs from the called germline gene at one end, perhaps through a read error. This chain uses TRBV6-4 with TRBJ2-7; possibly TRBD1 for D (7 bases). The CDR3 is 13 amino acids. Germline CDR1 is MRHNA and CDR2 is SNTAGT. CDR3 residues: CASSDWPARGVNF. In DNA, the CDR3 is TGTGCCAGCAGTGACTGGCCAGCCAGGGGGGTGAACTTC.

This rearrangement joins TRBV27 to TRBJ1-6; 9 bases line up with TRBD1. CDR3 length: 15 amino acids. The junction had 6 bases not matched to a gene; V was cut back by 6 bases and J by 6 bases. Looked up from germline, CDR1 is MNHEY and CDR2 is SMNVEV (reference sequence). CDR3 in amino acids: CASRPGTGPNSPLHF. The CDR3 DNA sequence: TGTGCCAGCAGACCCGGGACAGGGCCTAATTCACCCCTCCACTTT.

The chain employs TRBV18 and TRBJ1-5, with D unclear. The V end was cut by 3 bases, the J end by 7 bases, with 10 bases between. CDR1 and CDR2 from the germline V gene are KGHSH and LQKENI. The length of the CDR3 is 13 residues. The CDR3 DNA reads as TGTGCCAGCTCACCGAATACGGGACAGCCCCAGCATTTT. Residues: CASSPNTGQPQHF.

This clone was seen just once. CDR3: CASRGEGYTF. The CDR3 nucleotides are TGTGCCAGTAGAGGAGAGGGCTACACCTTC. The chain links TRBV19 to TRBJ1-2; D gene unclear. This CDR3 is built from 10 residues. Trimming removed 6 bases from V and 8 bases from J, with 7 bases in between. Germline V lookup: CDR1 LNHDA, CDR2 SQIVND (reference sequence).

This chain links TRBV6-1 with TRBJ1-2, with D possibly TRBD1 on 5 matching bases. The V end was cut by 1 base, the J end by 5 bases, with 14 bases between. The length of the CDR3 is 15 residues. In germline, CDR1 is MNHNS, CDR2 SASEGT. CDR3 sequence (DNA): TGTGCCAGCAGTGAAGACAGGACTTTAGGGTATGGCTACACCTTC. Translating gives CASSEDRTLGYGYTF.

The rearrangement joins TRBV4-2 to TRBJ1-5; 7 nucleotides line up with TRBD1. V trimming: 3 bases; J trimming: 6 bases; junction bases outside the gene matches: 5. Germline V CDR1 and CDR2: LGHNA, YNFKEQ. The CDR3 spans 14 residues. CDR3 nucleotide sequence: TGTGCCAGCAGCCACGGACAGGCGGGTCAGCCCCAGCATTTT. Amino acids: CASSHGQAGQPQHF.

V gene TRBV7-2 combines with J gene TRBJ1-1; unclear D gene. The CDR3 covers 12 residues. The germline V gene encodes CDR1 SGHTA and CDR2 FQGNSA. V was trimmed by 3 bases and J by 1 base, leaving 3 bases between them. CDR3 in DNA: TGTGCCAGCAGCTTGTGGAACACTGAAGCTTTCTTT. Translation: CASSLWNTEAFF.

The genes are TRBV30 and TRBJ2-5; D possibly corresponds to TRBD1 (5 bases). Trimming stripped 3 bases from V and 2 bases from J, with 10 bases between. Germline V gene lookup returns CDR1 GTSNPN and CDR2 SVGIG (reference sequence). CDR3 length: 13 residues. This CDR3 is CAWSQDRQETQYF. CDR3 in DNA: TGTGCCTGGAGCCAAGACAGACAAGAGACCCAGTACTTC.

The CDR3 is CSVSRLAELYNEQFF. The CDR3, as DNA: TGCAGCGTCTCTAGACTAGCGGAACTATACAATGAGCAGTTCTTC. The V gene is TRBV29-1, the J gene TRBJ2-1, with 9 bases matching TRBD2. The V and J ends lost 6 bases and 4 bases, in that order; junction bases with no gene match: 10. Germline-derived CDR1 and CDR2 are SQVTM and ANQGSEA. The CDR3 consists of 15 residues.